A selection of T cell receptor beta chains follows, all from one sample in a study of blood T cell repertoires in COVID-19. Generated by immunoSEQ multiplex PCR, the TCRdb table keeps only in-frame clones and is missing some. The sample holds around 100,000 clones, about 90% seen once. Sequenced sample: peripheral blood. The receptors originated from a human donor in a cohort sampled during active COVID-19. CDR3s include the opening cysteine and the closing phenylalanine or tryptophan. A D gene is named only where the DNA matches it firmly. A row's size may be missing; if present it is once, few, many or a size class.

V: TRBV25-1
D: -
size: -
J: TRBJ1-3
DNA: TGTGCCAGCAGTGATCCCCACAGACACGGCCTCTCTGGAAACACCATATATTTT
CDR3: CASSDPHRHGLSGNTIYF

V: TRBV19
D: TRBD2
size: -
J: TRBJ2-1
DNA: TGTGCCACGGATCGGGAGCGGGAGGGCGGTGGGAATGAGCAGTTCTTC
CDR3: CATDREREGGGNEQFF

V: TRBV28
D: -
size: -
J: TRBJ2-3
DNA: TGTGCCAGCAGTGGGCGGGGACTGATCACAGATACGCAGTATTTT
CDR3: CASSGRGLITDTQYF

V: TRBV10-3
D: -
size: -
J: TRBJ2-1
DNA: TGTGCCATCAGGGGGACGGGAGCTTACAATGAGCAGTTCTTC
CDR3: CAIRGTGAYNEQFF

V: TRBV6-5
D: TRBD1
size: -
J: TRBJ2-7
DNA: TGTGCCAGCAGTTCTCCTCGGACAGGCTCCTACGAGCAGTACTTC
CDR3: CASSSPRTGSYEQYF

V: TRBV28
D: -
size: -
J: TRBJ2-4
DNA: TGTGCCAGCTCTCACTGGGCAGCAATCACTGTAGCCAAAAACATTCAGTACTTC
CDR3: CASSHWAAITVAKNIQYF

V: TRBV7-8
D: -
size: once
J: TRBJ2-2
DNA: TGTGCCAGCGGGGGTATTGGGGGCGGGACCGGGGAGCTGTTTTTT
CDR3: CASGGIGGGTGELFF

V: TRBV7-2
D: TRBD2
size: -
J: TRBJ2-3
DNA: TGTGCCAGCAGCTTATCTAGCGGGGTCTACACAGATACGCAGTATTTT
CDR3: CASSLSSGVYTDTQYF

V: TRBV28
D: -
size: -
J: TRBJ2-3
DNA: TGTGCCAGCAGTTTAGGGGAGTACACAGATACGCAGTATTTT
CDR3: CASSLGEYTDTQYF

V: TRBV24-1
D: -
size: once
J: TRBJ2-2
DNA: TGTGCCACCAGTGATTGGTCCGGACAGAACACCGGGGAGCTGTTTTTT
CDR3: CATSDWSGQNTGELFF

V: TRBV7-3
D: TRBD1
size: -
J: TRBJ2-3
DNA: TGTGCCAGCAGCTTATGGCCAGGGGGCGCAGATACGCAGTATTTT
CDR3: CASSLWPGGADTQYF

V: TRBV6-5
D: TRBD1
size: -
J: TRBJ2-2
DNA: TGTGCCAGCAAACCGGGACAGGCTTTCGGGGAGCTGTTTTTT
CDR3: CASKPGQAFGELFF

V: TRBV2
D: TRBD2
size: -
J: TRBJ2-7
DNA: TGTGCCAGCAGTGGGAATCTGGCTAGCGGTACCTACGAGCAGTACTTC
CDR3: CASSGNLASGTYEQYF

V: TRBV27
D: -
size: -
J: TRBJ1-2
DNA: TGTGCCAGCAGTCCTCAGGGTAACTATGGCTACACCTTC
CDR3: CASSPQGNYGYTF

V: TRBV24-1
D: TRBD1
size: -
J: TRBJ2-2
DNA: TGTGCCACCAGCGGGCAGGATACTCGACAAAGGGGGCTAAACACCGGGGAGCTGTTTTTT
CDR3: CATSGQDTRQRGLNTGELFF

V: TRBV30
D: -
size: once
J: TRBJ2-7
DNA: TGTGCCTGTTCGGGGATCCGGGGGTATACCTACGAGCAGTACTTC
CDR3: CACSGIRGYTYEQYF

V: TRBV20-1
D: -
size: -
J: TRBJ1-3
DNA: TGCAGTGCTAGTCCAGGGCAGTTTGGAAACACCATATATTTT
CDR3: CSASPGQFGNTIYF

V: TRBV2
D: TRBD2
size: -
J: TRBJ2-5
DNA: TGTGCCAGCAGTGTGCTAGCGGGAGGTCAAGAGACCCAGTACTTC
CDR3: CASSVLAGGQETQYF

V: TRBV2
D: -
size: -
J: TRBJ2-7
DNA: TGTGCCAGCAGTGAATCTCAGTACGAGCAGTACTTC
CDR3: CASSESQYEQYF

V: TRBV29-1
D: -
size: -
J: TRBJ2-5
DNA: TGCAGCGTTCCGGAGGCGCGGGCCCAGTACTTC
CDR3: CSVPEARAQYF

V: TRBV28
D: -
size: -
J: TRBJ2-7
DNA: TGTGCCAGCAGTTTAATCAGGGACGAGCAGTACTTC
CDR3: CASSLIRDEQYF

V: TRBV28
D: -
size: -
J: TRBJ1-5
DNA: TGTGCCAGCAGTTTACAAGGGCAGGGGATCAATCAGCCCCAGCATTTT
CDR3: CASSLQGQGINQPQHF

V: TRBV4-2
D: TRBD1
size: -
J: TRBJ1-3
DNA: TGTGCCAGCAGCCAAGAACAGGGGACAATCTCTGGAAACACCATATATTTT
CDR3: CASSQEQGTISGNTIYF

V: TRBV4-1
D: -
size: -
J: TRBJ2-7
DNA: TGCGCCAGCAGCCAAGATTCTGGCAGGGGTCTAGCCTACGAGCAGTACTTC
CDR3: CASSQDSGRGLAYEQYF

V: TRBV5-1
D: TRBD2
size: -
J: TRBJ2-3
DNA: TGCGCCAGCAGCTTGGCTAGCGGGGGGCACACAGATACGCAGTATTTT
CDR3: CASSLASGGHTDTQYF

V: TRBV28
D: TRBD2
size: -
J: TRBJ2-2
DNA: TGTGCCAGCAGGACTAGCGGGACCGGGGAGCTGTTTTTT
CDR3: CASRTSGTGELFF

V: TRBV5-1
D: TRBD1
size: -
J: TRBJ1-2
DNA: TGCGCCAGCAAATCGGACAGGGCCTATGGCTACACCTTC
CDR3: CASKSDRAYGYTF

V: TRBV9
D: TRBD2
size: -
J: TRBJ2-7
DNA: TGTGCCAGCAGTGGACTAGCGGGACCCTACGAGCAGTACTTC
CDR3: CASSGLAGPYEQYF

V: TRBV11-1
D: TRBD2
size: -
J: TRBJ2-1
DNA: TGTGCCAGCAGCTTACGGCGGGGGGGCTTATGGGATGAGCAGTTCTTC
CDR3: CASSLRRGGLWDEQFF

V: TRBV4-1
D: TRBD2
size: -
J: TRBJ2-7
DNA: TGCGCCAGCAGCCAAGCCGCGACTAGCGCCTACGAGCAGTACTTC
CDR3: CASSQAATSAYEQYF

V: TRBV9
D: -
size: -
J: TRBJ1-1
DNA: TGTGCCAGCAGCGTAGTTGAGGATCTGGCTTTCTTT
CDR3: CASSVVEDLAFF

V: TRBV4-1
D: -
size: -
J: TRBJ2-5
DNA: TGCGCCAGCAGCCAAGTTCCAGGGGGGAGTCCACTTGTACAAGAGACCCAGTACTTC
CDR3: CASSQVPGGSPLVQETQYF

V: TRBV9
D: -
size: once
J: TRBJ2-2
DNA: TGTGCCAGCAGCGTAGGCGGCGGGGAGCTGTTTTTT
CDR3: CASSVGGGELFF

V: TRBV12-5
D: -
size: -
J: TRBJ1-1
DNA: TGTGCTAGTGGTTTGAAGGTTGCAGGATACACTGAAGCTTTCTTT
CDR3: CASGLKVAGYTEAFF

V: TRBV19
D: TRBD1
size: -
J: TRBJ1-1
DNA: TGTGCCAGTAGTCCTAGACAGGGGGGAATGGGGGAAGCTTTCTTT
CDR3: CASSPRQGGMGEAFF

V: TRBV13
D: -
size: -
J: TRBJ1-1
DNA: TGTGCCAGCAGCTTAGATGCCAGAGGGAACACTGAAGCTTTCTTT
CDR3: CASSLDARGNTEAFF

V: TRBV28
D: -
size: -
J: TRBJ1-1
DNA: TGTGCCAGCAGGGCTAGGGGGTCGGACACTGAAGCTTTCTTT
CDR3: CASRARGSDTEAFF

V: TRBV6-2/TRBV6-3
D: TRBD2
size: -
J: TRBJ2-3
DNA: TGTGCCAGCAGTAAAGTAGCGGGACCTAGCACAGATACGCAGTATTTT
CDR3: CASSKVAGPSTDTQYF

V: TRBV12-3/TRBV12-4
D: -
size: medium-sized
J: TRBJ2-2
DNA: TGTGCCAGCAGTTTTTCAGGGTCCGGGGAGCTGTTTTTT
CDR3: CASSFSGSGELFF

V: TRBV28
D: TRBD1
size: -
J: TRBJ1-6
DNA: TGTGCCAGCAGTTTCAGGGGGCATTGGAATTCACCCCTCCACTTT
CDR3: CASSFRGHWNSPLHF

V: TRBV11-1
D: -
size: -
J: TRBJ2-2
DNA: TGTGCCAGCAGACCGGAGTGGTCAGACACCGGGGAGCTGTTTTTT
CDR3: CASRPEWSDTGELFF

V: TRBV9
D: TRBD1
size: -
J: TRBJ1-1
DNA: TGTGCCAGCAGCCCCTGGACAGGGGCGAACACTGAAGCTTTCTTT
CDR3: CASSPWTGANTEAFF

V: TRBV5-6
D: -
size: -
J: TRBJ2-2
DNA: TGTGCCAGCAGCTTGGATGAGTTAGTATACACCGGGGAGCTGTTTTTT
CDR3: CASSLDELVYTGELFF

V: TRBV5-1
D: -
size: -
J: TRBJ2-3
DNA: TGCGCCAGCAGTGAGACTAACACAGATACGCAGTATTTT
CDR3: CASSETNTDTQYF

V: TRBV27
D: TRBD2
size: once
J: TRBJ2-7
DNA: TGTGCCAGCAGTTTAGATGGGGGAGGGCCCGGCGAGCAGTACTTC
CDR3: CASSLDGGGPGEQYF